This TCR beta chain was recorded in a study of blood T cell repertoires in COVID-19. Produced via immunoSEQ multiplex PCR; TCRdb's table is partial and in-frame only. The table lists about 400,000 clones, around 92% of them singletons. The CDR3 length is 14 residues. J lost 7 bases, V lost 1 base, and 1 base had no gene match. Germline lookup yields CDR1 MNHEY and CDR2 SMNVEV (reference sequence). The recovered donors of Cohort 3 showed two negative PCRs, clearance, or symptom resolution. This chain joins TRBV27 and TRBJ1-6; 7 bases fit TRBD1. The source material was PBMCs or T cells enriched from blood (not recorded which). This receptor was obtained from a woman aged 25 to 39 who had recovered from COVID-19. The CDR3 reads CASSLLTGNSPLHF. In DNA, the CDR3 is TGTGCCAGCAGTTTATTGACAGGGAATTCACCCCTCCACTTT.